These 17 T cell receptor beta chains were sequenced from one sample in a study of shared clonotypes between healthy human individuals. Generated by immunoSEQ multiplex PCR, the TCRdb table keeps only in-frame clones and is missing some. The sample contains about 2,100,000 clones, under 95% of which appear only once. Naive CD8 cells comprised CD45RO-negative, CCR7-positively selected cells, excluding terminally differentiated effector memory CD45RA+ cells. Specimen: naive CD8+ T cells from PBMCs. The receptors derive from a man younger than 35 in good health. Some clones in this sample may be carry-over from other donors' samples.

V and J are TRBV27 and TRBJ1-1; D remains ambiguous. CDR1 and CDR2 (germline): MNHEY, SMNVEV (reference sequence). Deletions cut 3 bases from V and 1 base from J, with 15 bases between. The length of the CDR3 is 16 residues. CDR3 sequence reads: CASSFYGFEGNTEAFF. As DNA, the CDR3 is TGTGCCAGCAGTTTCTACGGTTTTGAGGGGAACACTGAAGCTTTCTTT.

The chain has TRBV27 and TRBJ2-7, with a possible D match to TRBD2 (5 bases). The CDR3 runs to 17 residues. The germline CDR1 and CDR2 sequences are MNHEY and SMNVEV (reference sequence). Trimming left V 1 base short and J 6 bases short, with 22 bases between. CDR3 region: CASSLFFPASSSVEQYF. The CDR3, as DNA: TGTGCCAGCAGTTTATTCTTCCCGGCTAGCTCTTCAGTCGAGCAGTACTTC.

In this sample, this clone turned up once. The chain carries TRBV2 and TRBJ2-1; D is ambiguous. Trimming took off 1 base at V and 2 bases at J, with 6 bases between the two ends. Germline values: CDR1 SNHLY, CDR2 FYNNEI. The CDR3 is 14 residues long. CDR3 DNA: TGTGCCAGCAGTGAAGGCAGGCCCTACAATGAGCAGTTCTTC. It encodes CASSEGRPYNEQFF.

Concerning this clone itself: This could be a read error, since a much larger clone is one nucleotide away. The chain joins TRBV7-2 to TRBJ2-2; no firm D call. The CDR3 is 12 amino acids. Trimming left V 5 bases short and J 2 bases short, with 3 bases between. Germline V gene data show CDR1 as SGHTA and CDR2 as FQGNSA. As DNA, the CDR3 is TGTGCCAGCAGCCTTAACACCGGGGAGCTGTTTTTT. Translating gives CASSLNTGELFF.

Only a few counts were recorded for this clone. The chain uses TRBV9 and TRBJ1-5; unclear D gene. There are 12 residues in the CDR3. Germline CDR1 is SGDLS and CDR2 is YYNGEE. Trimming removed 2 bases at V and 5 bases at J, with 5 bases between. CDR3 sequence reads: CASSVGYQPQHF. The CDR3 region has the DNA TGTGCCAGCAGCGTCGGATATCAGCCCCAGCATTTT.

This chain joins TRBV4-3 and TRBJ2-3; D is undetermined. CDR3 size: 16 residues. Germline CDR1 and CDR2: LGHNA and YSLEER. V lost 1 base and J lost 3, with 14 bases in between. CDR3 in amino acids: CASSQAAHLGTDTQYF. The CDR3 DNA sequence: TGCGCCAGCAGCCAAGCGGCCCATCTGGGGACAGATACGCAGTATTTT.

This clone was counted a single time. The genes are TRBV6-1 and TRBJ2-3, with a tentative D call TRBD1 (5 bases). Trimming shortened V by 8 bases and J by 2 bases, and 17 bases separated the two germline ends. There are 15 residues in the CDR3. CDR1 and CDR2 (germline): MNHNS, SASEGT. CDR3 nucleotides: TGTGCCAGCGGAACCCCGCTGGGGCTCACAGATACGCAGTATTTT. Its translation: CASGTPLGLTDTQYF.

V usage is TRBV19 and J usage is TRBJ1-1, with D perhaps matching TRBD1 (5 bases). The V gene's germline CDR1 is LNHDA and CDR2 SQIVND (reference sequence). V was pared by 6 bases and J by 1 base, with 18 bases between. This CDR3 is 16 amino acids long. The CDR3, as DNA: TGTGCCAGTAGCCCTGGGGCCCTAAACTCGAACACTGAAGCTTTCTTT. Translated, it gives CASSPGALNSNTEAFF.

J is TRBJ2-5 and V is TRBV7-9; TRBD2 matches 12 bases. This CDR3 has 17 amino acids. CDR1 is SEHNR and CDR2 is FQNEAQ in the germline V gene (reference sequence). V dropped 7 bases and J dropped 2; count of bases not matched to a gene: 11. The CDR3 loop reads CASTVRTSGNSQETQYF. The CDR3 coding sequence is TGTGCCAGCACTGTAAGGACTAGCGGGAACTCGCAAGAGACCCAGTACTTC.

This clone showed up just once. V and J are TRBV11-3 and TRBJ2-2; D is unclear. This CDR3 contains 13 residues. V was pared by 5 bases and J by 5 bases, with 9 bases between. The V gene's germline CDR1 is SGHNT and CDR2 YENEEA. As DNA, the CDR3 is TGTGCCAGCAGCGAACAGTATACCGGGGAGCTGTTTTTT. As protein: CASSEQYTGELFF.

With regard to this clone: The sample carries other DNA sequences with the same CDR3. V and J are TRBV14 and TRBJ2-7; D is uncertain. CDR3 length equals 15 residues. The V end was cut by 0 bases, the J end by 0 bases, with 9 bases between. Germline V gives CDR1 SGHDN, CDR2 FVKESK. CDR3 in amino acids: CASSQEAGYSYEQYF. The CDR3 DNA is TGTGCCAGCAGCCAAGAGGCAGGATACTCCTACGAGCAGTACTTC.

V is TRBV30 and J is TRBJ2-1; 8 bases fit TRBD1. The CDR3 extends over 16 amino acids. CDR1 and CDR2 from the germline V gene are GTSNPN and SVGIG (reference sequence). V lost 1 base, J lost 4 bases, and 9 bases stayed unmatched. The CDR3 sequence: CAWSARPGQVYNEQFF. The CDR3 region has the DNA TGTGCCTGGAGTGCCAGACCGGGACAGGTATACAATGAGCAGTTCTTC.

The chain employs TRBV7-9 and TRBJ2-2; D is perhaps TRBD2 (6 bases). This CDR3 comprises 16 residues. Between the trimmed V and J ends, which lost 0 bases and 6 bases, there was a span of 14 bases. The germline CDR1 and CDR2 sequences are SEHNR and FQNEAQ (reference sequence). The CDR3 DNA reads TGTGCCAGCAGCTTAGCGCCCAGCGGAGGGGCCGGGGAGCTGTTTTTT. Residues: CASSLAPSGGAGELFF.

The CDR3 nucleotides are TGTGCCAGCAGCGTAGGCGAAGGGCAAGATACGCAGTATTTT. Its protein is CASSVGEGQDTQYF. The chain links TRBV9 to TRBJ2-3; D not resolved. Deletions cut 0 bases from V and 5 bases from J, with 10 bases between. CDR3 length equals 14 residues. Germline assignment: CDR1 SGDLS and CDR2 YYNGEE.

The genes are TRBV7-3 and TRBJ2-5, with D possibly being TRBD1 or TRBD2 (6 bases each). The CDR3 totals 15 residues. Trimming removed 5 bases at V and 4 bases at J, with 17 bases between. The germline CDR1 and CDR2 sequences are SGHTA and FQGTGA. Here the CDR3 DNA reads TGTGCCAGCAGCAACACCTGGGGGGCTGGAGAGACCCAGTACTTC. Translated, it gives CASSNTWGAGETQYF.

The gene calls are TRBV6-6 and TRBJ1-1, with D unclear. V gave up 2 bases and J gave up 0 bases, with 10 bases separating them. The germline gives CDR1 MNHNY, CDR2 SVGAGI (reference sequence). CDR3 size: 15 residues. The CDR3 sequence is CASSYRSPMNTEAFF. CDR3 sequence (DNA): TGTGCCAGCAGTTACAGGAGCCCTATGAACACTGAAGCTTTCTTT.

J is TRBJ2-7 and V is TRBV5-1; TRBD2 might be the D (7 bases). V lost 0 bases and J lost 5, with 15 bases in between. This CDR3 is 15 amino acids long. Germline-derived CDR1 and CDR2 are SGHRS and YFSETQ. The DNA of the CDR3 is TGCGCCAGCAGCTTGGCCTTCGGGGGGCCCCACGAGCAGTACTTC. This codes for CASSLAFGGPHEQYF. Complete variable domain (other parts from reference TRBV5-1 and TRBJ2-7): KAGVTQTPRYLIKTRGQQVTLSCSPISGHRSVSWYQQTPGQGLQFLFEYFSETQRNKGNFPGRFSGRQFSNSRSEMNVSTLELGDSALYLCASSLAFGGPHEQYFGPGTRLTVT.